These 16 T cell receptor beta chains were all obtained from the same sample, sequenced in a study of blood T cells in healthy people across ages. Sample-barcoded 5' priming and a J-beta primer mix drove a second PCR of roughly 6 to 12 cycles. TCRdb recomputed calls from the 5' RACE reads with MiXCR, one row per CDR3 protein. The sample has about 1.8 million distinct CDR3 sequences, around 50% seen once. What was sequenced was blood. The receptors were gathered from a woman aged 35 to 49 in good health.

The chain uses TRBV6-2 or TRBV6-3 and TRBJ2-7; perhaps TRBD1 as D (6 bases). Germline assignment: CDR1 MNHEY and CDR2 SVGEGT. With 5 bases removed from V and 5 bases from J, the gap between germline ends came to 10 bases. This CDR3 is 12 amino acids long. CDR3 in amino acids: CASSPRTDEQYF. The CDR3 coding sequence is TGTGCCAGCAGTCCCCGGACAGACGAGCAGTACTTC.

This clonotype was detected only a few times. The gene calls are TRBV20-1 and TRBJ2-4; no reliable D call. The germline V and J ends were trimmed by 8 bases and 7 bases, with 9 bases remaining between them. This CDR3 comprises 10 residues. Per germline, CDR1 DFQATT and CDR2 SNEGSKA (reference sequence). CDR3 amino acids: CSTVKNIQYF. The CDR3 DNA follows: TGCAGTACCGTTAAGAACATTCAGTACTTC.

The gene calls are TRBV19 and TRBJ2-3; 8 positions match TRBD2. This CDR3 spans 16 amino acids. The germline gives CDR1 LNHDA, CDR2 SQIVND (reference sequence). V dropped 3 bases and J dropped 0; count of bases not matched to a gene: 5. The CDR3 region has the DNA TGTGCCAGTAGTATTCAGCGGGGGTCTAGCACAGATACGCAGTATTTT. Its translation: CASSIQRGSSTDTQYF.

The J gene is TRBJ1-2, the V gene TRBV20-1; D unresolved. Germline lookup yields CDR1 DFQATT and CDR2 SNEGSKA (reference sequence). The CDR3 extends over 14 amino acids. V lost 0 bases and J lost 0, with 8 bases in between. The chain's CDR3 is CSARDFSSNYGYTF. In nucleotides, the CDR3 is TGCAGTGCTAGAGATTTCAGTTCTAACTATGGCTACACCTTC.

This clonotype was picked up a small number of times. The V gene is TRBV6-2 or TRBV6-3, the J gene TRBJ2-3; unclear D gene. Germline V gives CDR1 MNHEY, CDR2 SVGEGT. The CDR3 extends over 15 amino acids. V lost 2 bases to trimming and J lost 3 bases, with 12 bases between them. This CDR3 is CASSYQGIITDTQYF. In nucleotides, the CDR3 is TGTGCCAGCAGTTACCAAGGGATAATAACAGATACGCAGTATTTT.

This CDR3 reads CSARLIQGANTEAFF. CDR3 DNA: TGCAGTGCTAGACTCATACAGGGAGCGAACACTGAAGCTTTCTTT. The chain joins TRBV20-1 to TRBJ1-1; possible D gene TRBD1, 6 bases. This CDR3 spans 15 amino acids. Germline CDR1 and CDR2: DFQATT and SNEGSKA (reference sequence). Trimming removed 2 bases from V and 1 base from J, with 14 bases in between.

V is TRBV29-1 and J is TRBJ1-4; possible D gene TRBD1, 5 bases. The CDR3 has 13 amino acids. Deletions cut 4 bases from V and 7 bases from J, with 13 bases between. The V gene's germline CDR1 is SQVTM and CDR2 ANQGSEA. The CDR3 is CSVGGGESEKLFF. CDR3 DNA sequence: TGCAGCGTTGGGGGAGGGGAGAGTGAAAAACTGTTTTTT.

The rearrangement uses TRBV20-1 and TRBJ2-5, with 8 bases fitting TRBD1. CDR3 length: 17 residues. Germline loops: CDR1 DFQATT, CDR2 SNEGSKA (reference sequence). V gave up 0 bases and J gave up 5 bases; unmatched junction bases: 14. The DNA of the CDR3 is TGCAGTGCTAGAGATCCGAGGATGGCAGGGGGCAGGGAGACCCAGTACTTC. Translated: CSARDPRMAGGRETQYF.

Comment on this clonotype: The conserved final phenylalanine or tryptophan is absent from the CDR3, which likely points to a read error. The chain is built from TRBV28 and TRBJ2-1; 11 positions agree with TRBD1. The CDR3 sequence is 15 residues long. J was trimmed by 9 bases and V by 2 bases; bases with no gene match: 6. CDR1 is MDHEN, CDR2 SYDVKM, per germline. The CDR3, as DNA: TGTGCCAGCAGTTTAACCGGACAGGGGGCGAGTGAGCAGTTCTAC. It specifies CASSLTGQGASEQFY.

This chain links TRBV9 with TRBJ2-1; 12 positions match TRBD1. Germline V gene lookup returns CDR1 SGDLS and CDR2 YYNGEE. The V segment lost 3 bases and the J segment 7 bases; nucleotides outside the gene matches: 8. CDR3 length: 16 residues. The CDR3 spells CASSGSGQGAFNEQFF. CDR3 in DNA: TGTGCCAGCAGCGGATCGGGACAGGGGGCTTTTAATGAGCAGTTCTTC.

The CDR3 is CSARDTGVTPLHF. The CDR3 coding sequence is TGCAGTGCGCGGGACACCGGAGTTACTCCCCTCCACTTT. This chain links TRBV20-1 with TRBJ1-6; perhaps TRBD1 as D (6 bases). V dropped 6 bases and J dropped 13 bases, with 19 bases sitting between them. The length of the CDR3 is 13 residues. The germline V gene encodes CDR1 DFQATT and CDR2 SNEGSKA (reference sequence).

This clonotype was detected only once. CDR3: CASSSLRTSALEQYF. The DNA for the CDR3 is TGTGCCAGCAGTTCTCTCAGGACAAGCGCGCTCGAGCAGTACTTC. This chain connects TRBV6-6 to TRBJ2-5; D may be TRBD1 (5 bases). The J call may be faulty, since TRBJ2-7 better matches the DNA end. The CDR3 totals 15 residues. Germline assignment: CDR1 MNHNY and CDR2 SVGAGI (reference sequence).

CDR3 in DNA: TGTGCCAGCTGGGGCCGTGTCAATGAGCAGTTCTTC. Its protein is CASWGRVNEQFF. J is TRBJ2-1 and V is TRBV6-5; a weak D match, TRBD1 (5 bases). Germline V lookup: CDR1 MNHEY, CDR2 SVGAGI. Trimming cost V 8 bases and J 6 bases, with 11 bases left between them. This CDR3 has 12 residues.

This chain joins TRBV20-1 and TRBJ2-6; D unclear. Trimming removed 3 bases at V and 0 bases at J, with 15 bases between. The CDR3 is 17 amino acids. Germline assignment: CDR1 DFQATT and CDR2 SNEGSKA (reference sequence). The CDR3 region has the DNA TGCAGTGCTAGGGGTCAGGCCATGTACTCTGGGGCCAACGTCCTGACTTTC. Its protein is CSARGQAMYSGANVLTF.

This clonotype was seen a handful of times. The rearrangement uses TRBV9 and TRBJ2-7; 9 bases align to TRBD1. Germline assignment: CDR1 SGDLS and CDR2 YYNGEE. This CDR3 is built from 14 residues. V lost 2 bases to trimming and J lost 4 bases; unmatched junction nucleotides: 4. This CDR3 is CASSVGDREYEQYF. Written as DNA, the CDR3 is TGTGCCAGCAGCGTGGGGGACAGGGAATACGAGCAGTACTTC.

V usage is TRBV10-3 and J usage is TRBJ2-5, with D possibly TRBD2 on 6 matching bases. Trimming cost V 2 bases and J 1 base, with 17 bases left between them. The CDR3 extends over 17 amino acids. CDR1 and CDR2 from the germline V gene are ENHRY and SYGVKD. As DNA, the CDR3 is TGTGCCATCAGTGAGACTCAAGCGGGCCTGCGCCAAGAGACCCAGTACTTC. It specifies CAISETQAGLRQETQYF.